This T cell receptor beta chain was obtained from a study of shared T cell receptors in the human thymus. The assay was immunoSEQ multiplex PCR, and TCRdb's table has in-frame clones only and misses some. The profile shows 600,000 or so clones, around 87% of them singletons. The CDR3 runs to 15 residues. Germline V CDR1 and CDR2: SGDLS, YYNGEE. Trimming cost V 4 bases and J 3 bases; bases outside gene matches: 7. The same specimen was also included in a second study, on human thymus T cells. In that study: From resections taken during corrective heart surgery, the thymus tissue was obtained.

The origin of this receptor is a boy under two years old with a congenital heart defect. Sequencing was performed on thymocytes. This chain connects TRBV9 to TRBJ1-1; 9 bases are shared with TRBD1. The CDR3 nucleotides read TGTGCCAGCAGCTCGGGACAGGGAGTTTACACTGAAGCTTTCTTT. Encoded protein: CASSSGQGVYTEAFF.